The rows below give T cell receptor beta chains drawn from one sample of a study of naive and memory T cell subsets. One entry per CDR3 protein results from TCRdb running MiXCR on the UMI-ligation and nested PCR reads. In the table there are some 83,000 distinct CDR3 sequences, 13% of which are singletons. Sequencing input: central memory CD4+ T cells from blood. The receptors derive from a human donor in good health. The CDR3 runs from the conserved cysteine through the conserved F or W. D genes are given only for firm matches. Rows may omit the clone size; those that give it use once, few, many or a size class.

.	TRBV5-1	.	TRBJ2-1	TGCGCCAGCAGCTCGGGACAGGGTGGCGGGAGGCTCTCCTACAATGAGCAGTTCTTC	CASSSGQGGGRLSYNEQFF
.	TRBV10-3	many	TRBJ2-1	TGTGCCGCGTCCAGCAGCTATGAGCAGTTCTTC	CAASSSYEQFF
.	TRBV3-1	.	TRBJ2-3	TGTGCCAGCAGCCAAGCCCGAGATACGCAGTATTTT	CASSQARDTQYF
TRBD1	TRBV20-1	many	TRBJ2-1	TGCAGTGCTAGAGATCACAGGGGGAGGCTCAATGAGCAGTTCTTC	CSARDHRGRLNEQFF
TRBD2	TRBV11-1	many	TRBJ2-5	TGTGCCAGCAGCTCGGGACTAGCGGGAGATCAAGAGACCCAGTACTTC	CASSSGLAGDQETQYF
.	TRBV20-1	.	TRBJ2-5	TGCAGTGCCGTGCCGGGGAAAGAGACCCAGTACTTC	CSAVPGKETQYF
TRBD1	TRBV20-1	many	TRBJ2-3	TGCAGTGCTGTCCCGGGACAGGGTGCAGATACGCAGTATTTT	CSAVPGQGADTQYF
TRBD2	TRBV29-1	many	TRBJ2-1	TGCAGCGTTGAATCTCCCCTAGCGGGAGGATACTGGCAGTTCTTC	CSVESPLAGGYWQFF
TRBD2	TRBV7-7	few	TRBJ2-1	TGTGCCAGCAGCTCCGGACTAGCGGGAGCGGAGCAGTTCTTC	CASSSGLAGAEQFF
TRBD2	TRBV4-2	many	TRBJ2-1	TGTGCCAGCAGCCAAGAAGAGGTGAGGACTAGCCCGTACAATGAGCAGTTCTTC	CASSQEEVRTSPYNEQFF
TRBD1	TRBV6-6	.	TRBJ2-5	TGTGCCAGCAGCGATTCGGGACAGGGCCAAGAGACCCAGTACTTC	CASSDSGQGQETQYF
.	TRBV19	few	TRBJ2-7	TGTGCCAGTAGTATGAGTAGGGAGGAGAAGAACGAGCAGTACTTC	CASSMSREEKNEQYF